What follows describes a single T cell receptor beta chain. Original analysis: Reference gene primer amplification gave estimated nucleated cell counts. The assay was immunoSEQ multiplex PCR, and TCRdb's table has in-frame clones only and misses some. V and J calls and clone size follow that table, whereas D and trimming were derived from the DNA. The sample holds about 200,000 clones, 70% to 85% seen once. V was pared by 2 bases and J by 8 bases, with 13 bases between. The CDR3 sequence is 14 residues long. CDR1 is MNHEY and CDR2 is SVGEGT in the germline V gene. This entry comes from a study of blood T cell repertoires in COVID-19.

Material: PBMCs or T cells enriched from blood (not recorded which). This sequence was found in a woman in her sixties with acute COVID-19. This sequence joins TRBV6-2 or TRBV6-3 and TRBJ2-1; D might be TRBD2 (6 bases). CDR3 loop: CASSYAGTFHEQFF. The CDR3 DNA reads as TGTGCCAGCAGTTACGCCGGGACTTTCCATGAGCAGTTCTTC.